This TCR beta chain emerged from a study of graft-versus-host responses after intestinal transplantation. Study information: Following induction with anti-thymocyte globulin, all recipients were given tacrolimus and steroids for around three years. Study conclusions and caveats: The marrow of recipients harbored GvH clones, and ileum or blood showed some of them first. HvG clone declines early post-transplant were associated with peak circulating GvH levels.

The CDR3 length is 16 residues. J lost 0 bases, V lost 10 bases, and 7 bases had no gene match. Germline V gene data show CDR1 as ENHRY and CDR2 as SYGVKD. About this clone itself: Its matching antigen is unknown.

TCRdb's copy holds only in-frame clones and misses some; the assay was immunoSEQ multiplex PCR. This sample has nearly 95,000 clones, with about 93% found just once. This clonotype originated in a human donor who received an intestinal transplant. The rearrangement joins TRBV10-3 to TRBJ2-3, with 13 positions matching TRBD2. Specimen: unstimulated CD8+ T cells sorted from spleen or lymph node cells, collected before intestinal transplant. CDR3 region: CATIGTSGTSTDTQYF. The CDR3 bases are TGTGCCACCATAGGGACTAGCGGGACCAGCACAGATACGCAGTATTTT.